This entry is about one T cell receptor (beta chain). Antigen: not known. The CDR3 consists of 14 residues. V lost 5 bases to trimming and J lost 3 bases, with 13 bases between them. CDR1 and CDR2 (germline): LNHDA, SQIVND (reference sequence). These data are taken from a study of graft-versus-host responses after intestinal transplantation. Study details: Anti-thymocyte globulin induction preceded three to four years of tacrolimus and steroid maintenance in all recipients. General observations from the study: GvH clonotypes were identified within recipient marrow, with a subset emerging first in ileum or blood. Early post-transplant declines in HvG were associated with peak levels of circulating GvH clones.

Only in-frame clones appear in the TCRdb table, and some are missing; sequencing was by immunoSEQ multiplex PCR. The table records tens of thousands of clones, over 85% of them present only once. The chain recombines TRBV19 with TRBJ2-5, with D possibly being TRBD1 (5 bases). The receptor's source is a human donor who received an intestinal transplant. Sequences were derived from unstimulated CD8+ T cells sorted from spleen or lymph node cells, sampled before intestinal transplant. Here the CDR3 reads CASSETDSEETQYF. The CDR3 nucleotides read TGTGCCAGTAGTGAAACTGACAGCGAAGAGACCCAGTACTTC.